This entry features one T cell receptor beta chain sequence. The antigen is undetermined. Alongside a J-beta primer mix, a sample-barcoded 5' primer served in a second PCR lasting about 7 to 11 cycles. One entry per CDR3 protein, called by TCRdb with MiXCR from the 5' RACE reads. The sample lists about 830,000 distinct CDR3 sequences; under 80% were seen once. About 10 milliliters of peripheral blood were drawn from each donor into EDTA-treated tubes. The data were taken from a study of blood T cells in healthy people across ages. Findings and caveats of the study: Nothing was known about donor CMV status, and this possibly confounded expanded clonotype changes. More naive CD4+ cells and higher diversity marked long-lived donors relative to aged donors. Measured against age, TCR beta diversity per million T cells decreased in a roughly linear manner.

J lost 11 bases, V lost 6 bases, and 11 bases had no gene match. The CDR3 extends over 14 amino acids. Germline CDR1 SQVTM, CDR2 ANQGSEA. The clonotype was recovered from a man aged 25 to 40 in good health. The specimen was blood. The chain joins TRBV29-1 to TRBJ2-6; the match to TRBD1 covers 9 bases. Written as DNA, the CDR3 is TGCAGCGTATCGCGGGACAGGGTTGGGGACGTCCTGACTTTC. Translated: CSVSRDRVGDVLTF.